This T cell receptor (beta chain) was recorded in a study of T cell responses to AZD1222 COVID-19 vaccine. Turning to this clone: The antigen is undetermined.

Study findings and constraints: Just a handful of people given AZD1222 tested seropositive at baseline.

Repertoires were generated with immunoSEQ multiplex PCR, while TCRdb's copy carries only in-frame clones and drops some. The sample yields 140,000 or so clones, just under 95% seen once. This TCR derives from an adult in good health. This specimen was peripheral blood, taken on day 0 of AZD1222 vaccination.

Written as DNA, the CDR3 is TGTGCCAGCAGCCTTTACACAGGGCCCTACGAGCAGTACTTC. The encoded protein is CASSLYTGPYEQYF. V is TRBV7-3 and J is TRBJ2-7; TRBD1 is a possible D gene (6 bases). The CDR3 has 14 amino acids. Germline V gene data show CDR1 as SGHTA and CDR2 as FQGTGA. Trimming removed 5 bases from V and 2 bases from J, with 13 bases in between.